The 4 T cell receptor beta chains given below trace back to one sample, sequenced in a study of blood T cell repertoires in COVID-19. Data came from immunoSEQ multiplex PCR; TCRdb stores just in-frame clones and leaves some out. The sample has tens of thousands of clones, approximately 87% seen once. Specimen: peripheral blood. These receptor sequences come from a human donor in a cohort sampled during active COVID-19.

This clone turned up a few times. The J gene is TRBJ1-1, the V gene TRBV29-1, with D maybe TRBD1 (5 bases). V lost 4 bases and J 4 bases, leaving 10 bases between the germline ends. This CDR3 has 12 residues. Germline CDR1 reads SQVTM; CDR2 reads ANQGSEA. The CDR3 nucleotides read TGCAGCGTTGGAAGGGGAGGCACTGAAGCTTTCTTT. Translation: CSVGRGGTEAFF.

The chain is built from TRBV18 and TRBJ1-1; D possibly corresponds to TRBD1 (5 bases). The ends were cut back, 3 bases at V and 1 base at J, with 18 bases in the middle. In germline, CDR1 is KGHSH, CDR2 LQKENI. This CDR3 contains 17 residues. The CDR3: CASSPLDSPRSNTEAFF. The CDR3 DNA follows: TGTGCCAGCTCACCCCTTGACAGTCCCCGTTCGAACACTGAAGCTTTCTTT.

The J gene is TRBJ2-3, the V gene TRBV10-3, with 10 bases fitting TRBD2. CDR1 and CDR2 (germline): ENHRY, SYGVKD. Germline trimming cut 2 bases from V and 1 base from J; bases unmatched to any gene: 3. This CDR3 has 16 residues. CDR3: CAISEATSGGTDTQYF. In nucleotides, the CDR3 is TGTGCCATCAGTGAGGCAACTAGCGGGGGCACAGATACGCAGTATTTT.

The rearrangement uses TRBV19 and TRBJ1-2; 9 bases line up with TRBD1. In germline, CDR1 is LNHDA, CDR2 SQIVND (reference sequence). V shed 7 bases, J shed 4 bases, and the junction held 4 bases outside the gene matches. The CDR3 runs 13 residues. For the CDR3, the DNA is TGTGCCAGTACCCCGACAGGGGGCTATGGCTACACCTTC. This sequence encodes CASTPTGGYGYTF.